Below, 18 T cell receptor beta chains from the same sample are listed, as sequenced in a study of T cell responses to AZD1222 COVID-19 vaccine. The method was immunoSEQ multiplex PCR; TCRdb's version includes in-frame clones alone and lacks a portion of them. The sample carries more than 140,000 clones, approximately 90% recorded once. Source: peripheral blood, taken on day 0 of AZD1222 vaccination. The source is an adult in good health.

This chain uses TRBV5-1 with TRBJ2-1; 9 nucleotides line up with TRBD2. Germline values: CDR1 SGHRS, CDR2 YFSETQ. Trimming at V came to 4 bases and at J to 8 bases, leaving 10 bases not matched to a gene. The CDR3 runs to 15 residues. The CDR3 sequence is CASSVIAGERYEQFF. In nucleotides, the CDR3 is TGCGCCAGCAGCGTCATAGCGGGAGAGCGGTATGAGCAGTTCTTC.

The chain uses TRBV12-3 or TRBV12-4 and TRBJ2-1, with D perhaps TRBD2 (5 bases). The V and J ends lost 6 bases and 1 base respectively, with 7 bases between them. The CDR3 runs to 13 residues. The CDR3 bases are TGTGCCAGCAGACCGGGGTCCTACAATGAGCAGTTCTTC. Its protein is CASRPGSYNEQFF.

This sequence joins TRBV6-5 and TRBJ2-2; no reliable D call. The length of the CDR3 is 13 residues. Germline V gene data show CDR1 as MNHEY and CDR2 as SVGAGI. Trimming took 8 bases from V and 5 from J, leaving 12 bases between them. Written as DNA, the CDR3 is TGTGCCAGCGATATTGACGGGACCGGGGAGCTGTTTTTT. Protein product: CASDIDGTGELFF.

The chain joins TRBV4-3 to TRBJ1-2, with 8 bases aligning to TRBD1. The ends lost 4 bases at V and 8 bases at J; junction bases unmatched: 15. The CDR3 has 16 amino acids. Germline values: CDR1 LGHNA, CDR2 YSLEER. The CDR3 coding sequence is TGCGCCAGCAGCCTCGCGGTGGCAGGGGGCGCGGTCGGCTACACCTTC. Protein product: CASSLAVAGGAVGYTF.

The CDR3 loop reads CASSDSQNTEAFF. The CDR3 region has the DNA TGTGCCAGCAGTGACTCTCAGAACACTGAAGCTTTCTTT. This chain connects TRBV6-4 to TRBJ1-1, with no clear D. This CDR3 is built from 13 residues. The V gene lost 0 bases and the J gene lost 1 base, with 3 bases spanning the gap. CDR1 is MRHNA and CDR2 is SNTAGT in the germline V gene.

This chain uses TRBV9 with TRBJ2-2; D is undetermined. Germline values: CDR1 SGDLS, CDR2 YYNGEE. The CDR3 is made up of 12 amino acids. V shed 3 bases and J shed 5 bases, with 5 bases lying between them. CDR3 loop: CASSERTGELFF. The CDR3 DNA follows: TGTGCCAGCAGCGAAAGGACCGGGGAGCTGTTTTTT.

The V call is TRBV6-2 or TRBV6-3, the J call TRBJ1-1; no clear D gene. Germline CDR1 is MNHEY and CDR2 is SVGEGT. The CDR3 spans 16 residues. V was cut by 7 bases and J by 0 bases, with 18 bases left in between. As DNA, the CDR3 is TGTGCCAGCACCCCCTGGGAGGCGGCTGTGAACACTGAAGCTTTCTTT. It codes for CASTPWEAAVNTEAFF.

This rearrangement joins TRBV7-9 to TRBJ1-2; unclear D gene. Trimming removed 1 base from V and 3 bases from J, with 3 bases in between. CDR1 is SEHNR and CDR2 is FQNEAQ in the germline V gene (reference sequence). The CDR3 totals 12 residues. The CDR3 DNA reads as TGTGCCAGCAGCTTAGGGGACTATGGCTACACCTTC. It specifies CASSLGDYGYTF.

The CDR3 spells CASSIGGGTTSQTQYF. The CDR3 region has the DNA TGTGCCAGTAGCATTGGGGGGGGGACTACCTCCCAGACCCAGTACTTC. This chain links TRBV19 with TRBJ2-5, with 7 bases lining up with TRBD2. CDR1 and CDR2 from the germline V gene are LNHDA and SQIVND (reference sequence). CDR3 size: 16 residues. The ends lost 6 bases at V and 6 bases at J; junction bases unmatched: 16.

The chain employs TRBV5-1 and TRBJ1-1, with a possible D match to TRBD1 (6 bases). Germline CDR1 is SGHRS and CDR2 is YFSETQ. Trimming took 4 bases from V and 7 from J, leaving 14 bases between them. CDR3 length equals 13 residues. The CDR3 DNA reads as TGCGCCAGCAGCCTCTGGACAGATGATGAAGCTTTCTTT. Translation gives CASSLWTDDEAFF.

The chain combines TRBV30 with TRBJ1-2; perhaps TRBD1 as D (5 bases). The V end lost 0 bases, the J end lost 6 bases, and 8 bases lay between the germline ends. This CDR3 is 12 amino acids long. CDR1 GTSNPN and CDR2 SVGIG come from the germline V gene (reference sequence). CDR3 sequence (DNA): TGTGCCTGGAGTGTACCAGGGAATGGCTACACCTTC. Residues: CAWSVPGNGYTF. Drawing the rest from reference TRBV30 and TRBJ1-2, the complete variable domain is SQTIHQWPATLVQPVGSPLSLECTVEGTSNPNLYWYRQAAGRGLQLLFYSVGIGQISSEVPQNLSASRPQDRQFILSSKKLLLSDSGFYLCAWSVPGNGYTFGSGTRLTVV.

The chain uses TRBV6-5 and TRBJ2-1; TRBD1 might be the D (6 bases). Trimming stripped 5 bases from V and 5 bases from J, with 16 bases between. The CDR3 sequence is 15 residues long. CDR1 and CDR2 from the germline V gene are MNHEY and SVGAGI. The CDR3 DNA reads TGTGCCAGCAGTCGAGTTTACAGGGAAGACAATGAGCAGTTCTTC. Translation gives CASSRVYREDNEQFF.

This clone was observed a single time. The chain is built from TRBV28 and TRBJ1-1, with D perhaps matching TRBD1 (6 bases). The CDR3 consists of 17 residues. CDR1 MDHEN and CDR2 SYDVKM come from the germline V gene. V dropped 3 bases and J dropped 3 bases, with 20 bases sitting between them. The CDR3 nucleotides are TGTGCCAGCAGTTTCCTCAGAATTACAGGGCGAGACACTGAAGCTTTCTTT. It encodes CASSFLRITGRDTEAFF.

The chain links TRBV27 to TRBJ1-2; 7 nucleotides line up with TRBD1. This CDR3 is 13 amino acids long. Germline loops: CDR1 MNHEY, CDR2 SMNVEV (reference sequence). Losses at the gene ends were 8 bases for V and 8 bases for J; bases not matched to a gene: 11. In nucleotides, the CDR3 is TGTGCCAGCGTAGTAGCAGGGGGAAGGGGCTACACCTTC. Its translation: CASVVAGGRGYTF.

J is TRBJ1-2 and V is TRBV6-5, with D unresolved. This CDR3 spans 13 amino acids. Germline CDR1 is MNHEY and CDR2 is SVGAGI. V was shortened by 0 bases and J by 6 bases, with 8 bases between the two germline ends. The DNA for the CDR3 is TGTGCCAGCAGTTACTCAACCTCGGATGGCTACACCTTC. Residues: CASSYSTSDGYTF.

The chain joins TRBV5-4 to TRBJ2-6; D gene ambiguous. Germline-derived CDR1 and CDR2 are SGHNT and YYREEE (reference sequence). The V end was cut by 0 bases, the J end by 0 bases, with 7 bases between. This CDR3 is built from 16 residues. The CDR3 sequence: CASSLAWGSGANVLTF. In DNA form, the CDR3 reads TGTGCCAGCAGCTTGGCATGGGGCTCTGGGGCCAACGTCCTGACTTTC.

The chain joins TRBV19 to TRBJ2-7; the match to TRBD2 covers 7 bases. The ends lost 5 bases at V and 1 base at J; junction bases unmatched: 5. Germline values: CDR1 LNHDA, CDR2 SQIVND (reference sequence). CDR3 length: 14 amino acids. The CDR3 region is CASSSGLPSYEQYF. CDR3 in DNA: TGTGCCAGTAGTTCGGGACTACCTTCCTACGAGCAGTACTTC.

The chain employs TRBV19 and TRBJ1-2, with D possibly TRBD1 on 6 matching bases. Germline CDR1 and CDR2: LNHDA and SQIVND (reference sequence). CDR3 length: 15 amino acids. The V end lost 4 bases, the J end lost 0 bases, and 12 bases lay between the germline ends. The CDR3 region is CASSTTTGANYGYTF. In DNA, the CDR3 is TGTGCCAGTAGTACAACGACAGGTGCTAACTATGGCTACACCTTC.